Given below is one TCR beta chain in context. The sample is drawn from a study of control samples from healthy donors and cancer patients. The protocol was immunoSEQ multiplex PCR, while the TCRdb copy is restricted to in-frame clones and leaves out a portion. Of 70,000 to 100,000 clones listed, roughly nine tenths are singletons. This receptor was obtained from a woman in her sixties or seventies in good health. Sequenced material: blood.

The CDR3 protein is CATPDRRRRVWGTEAFF. The DNA for the CDR3 is TGTGCCACTCCGGACAGGCGCAGACGGGTGTGGGGCACTGAAGCTTTCTTT. The chain combines TRBV19 with TRBJ1-1, with 7 bases identical to TRBD1. CDR1 is LNHDA, CDR2 SQIVND, per germline (reference sequence). The CDR3 covers 17 residues. Trimming took 10 bases from V and 4 from J; bases not matched to a gene: 21.